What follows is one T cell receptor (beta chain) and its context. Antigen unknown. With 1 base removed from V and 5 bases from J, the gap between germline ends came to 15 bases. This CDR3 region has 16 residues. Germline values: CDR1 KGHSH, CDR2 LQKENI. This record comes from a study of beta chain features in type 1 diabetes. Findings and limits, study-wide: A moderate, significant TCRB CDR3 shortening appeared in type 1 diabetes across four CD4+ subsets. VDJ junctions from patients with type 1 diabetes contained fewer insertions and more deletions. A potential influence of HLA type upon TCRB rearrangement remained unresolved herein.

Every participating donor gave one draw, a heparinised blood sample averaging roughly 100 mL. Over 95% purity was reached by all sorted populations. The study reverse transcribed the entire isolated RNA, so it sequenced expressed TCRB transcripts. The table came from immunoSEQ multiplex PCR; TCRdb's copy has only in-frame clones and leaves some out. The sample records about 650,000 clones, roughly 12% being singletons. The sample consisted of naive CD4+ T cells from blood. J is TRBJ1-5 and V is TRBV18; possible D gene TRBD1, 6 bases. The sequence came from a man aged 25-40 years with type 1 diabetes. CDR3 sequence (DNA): TGTGCCAGCTCACCACTGCCGGGACAAGTCGATCAGCCCCAGCATTTT. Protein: CASSPLPGQVDQPQHF.